This entry is about one TCR beta chain. The germline gives CDR1 LGHDT, CDR2 YNNKEL (reference sequence). Germline trimming cut 1 base from V and 0 bases from J; bases unmatched to any gene: 5. CDR3 length: 18 residues. TCRdb keeps only in-frame clones here, not all; method: immunoSEQ multiplex PCR. Counted here are about 180,000 clones, about 90% occurring once; the ten biggest clones make up approximately 2.7%. This sample is part of a study of blood T cell repertoires in COVID-19. The receptor comes from a middle-aged man with active or convalescent COVID-19. The sample taken for sequencing was peripheral blood. The chain combines TRBV3-1 (or the pseudogene TRBV3-2) with TRBJ2-3, with 12 bases fitting TRBD2. The CDR3 sequence is CASSQGTSGIPSTDTQYF. For the CDR3, the DNA is TGTGCCAGCAGCCAAGGGACTAGCGGGATTCCTAGCACAGATACGCAGTATTTT.